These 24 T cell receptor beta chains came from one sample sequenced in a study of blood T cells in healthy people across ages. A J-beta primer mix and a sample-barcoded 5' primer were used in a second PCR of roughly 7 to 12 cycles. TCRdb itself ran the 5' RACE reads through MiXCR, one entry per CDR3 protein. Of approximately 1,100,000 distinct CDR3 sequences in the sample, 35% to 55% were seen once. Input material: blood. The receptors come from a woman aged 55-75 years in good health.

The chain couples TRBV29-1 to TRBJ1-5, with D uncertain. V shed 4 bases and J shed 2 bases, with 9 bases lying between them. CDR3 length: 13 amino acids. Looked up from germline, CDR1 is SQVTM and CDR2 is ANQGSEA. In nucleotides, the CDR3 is TGCAGCGTTGCATCGGACGGCAATCAGCCCCAGCATTTT. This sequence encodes CSVASDGNQPQHF.

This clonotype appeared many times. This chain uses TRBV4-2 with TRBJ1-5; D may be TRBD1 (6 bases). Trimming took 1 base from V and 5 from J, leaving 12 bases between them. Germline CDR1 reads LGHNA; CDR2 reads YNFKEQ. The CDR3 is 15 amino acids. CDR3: CASSQVGGLDQPQHF. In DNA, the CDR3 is TGTGCCAGCAGCCAAGTAGGGGGGTTGGATCAGCCCCAGCATTTT.

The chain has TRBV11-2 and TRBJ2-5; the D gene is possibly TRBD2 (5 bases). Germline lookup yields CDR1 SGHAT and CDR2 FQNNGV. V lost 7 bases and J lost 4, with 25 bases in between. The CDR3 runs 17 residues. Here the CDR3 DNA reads TGTGCCAGCACATTCTCGGTGGACGGGAAAGGTAGAGAGACCCAGTACTTC. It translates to CASTFSVDGKGRETQYF.

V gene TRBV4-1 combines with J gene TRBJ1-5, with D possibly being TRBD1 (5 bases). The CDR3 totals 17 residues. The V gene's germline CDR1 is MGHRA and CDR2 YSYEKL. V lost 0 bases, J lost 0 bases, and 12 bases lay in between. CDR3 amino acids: CASSQEGDGYSNQPQHF. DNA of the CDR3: TGCGCCAGCAGCCAAGAGGGGGACGGCTATAGCAATCAGCCCCAGCATTTT.

This chain's CDR3 is CSAVPGDPYGYTF. The CDR3 region has the DNA TGCAGTGCTGTACCAGGGGACCCCTATGGCTACACCTTC. This chain uses TRBV20-1 with TRBJ1-2; perhaps TRBD1 as D (6 bases). CDR3 length: 13 amino acids. Germline V gene sequence: CDR1 DFQATT, CDR2 SNEGSKA (reference sequence). Between the trimmed V and J ends, which lost 5 bases and 4 bases, there was a span of 14 bases.

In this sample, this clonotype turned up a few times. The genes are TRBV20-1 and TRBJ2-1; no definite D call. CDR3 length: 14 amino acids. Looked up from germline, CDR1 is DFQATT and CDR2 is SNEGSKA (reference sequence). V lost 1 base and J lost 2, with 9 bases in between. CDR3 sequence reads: CSARVGDPYNEQFF. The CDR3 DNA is TGCAGTGCTAGAGTTGGAGACCCCTACAATGAGCAGTTCTTC.

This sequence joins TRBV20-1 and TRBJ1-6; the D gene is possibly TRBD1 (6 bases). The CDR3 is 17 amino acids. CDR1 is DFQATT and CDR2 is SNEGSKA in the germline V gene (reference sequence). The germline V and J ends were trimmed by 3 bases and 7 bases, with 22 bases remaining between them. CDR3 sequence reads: CSASRSSGARGNSPLHF. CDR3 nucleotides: TGCAGTGCTAGTCGCAGTTCAGGGGCAAGGGGAAATTCACCCCTCCACTTT.

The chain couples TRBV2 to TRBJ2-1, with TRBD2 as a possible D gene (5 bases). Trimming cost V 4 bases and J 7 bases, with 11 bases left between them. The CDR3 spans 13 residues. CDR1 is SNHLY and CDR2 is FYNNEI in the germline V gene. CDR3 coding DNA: TGTGCCAGCAGTGTTCTAGCCAATAATGAGCAGTTCTTC. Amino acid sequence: CASSVLANNEQFF.

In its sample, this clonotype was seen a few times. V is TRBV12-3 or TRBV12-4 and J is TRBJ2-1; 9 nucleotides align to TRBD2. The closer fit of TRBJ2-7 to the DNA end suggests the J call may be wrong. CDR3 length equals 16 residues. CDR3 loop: CASRERLAASYNEQYF. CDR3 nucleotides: TGTGCCAGCAGGGAAAGACTAGCGGCCTCCTACAATGAGCAGTACTTC.

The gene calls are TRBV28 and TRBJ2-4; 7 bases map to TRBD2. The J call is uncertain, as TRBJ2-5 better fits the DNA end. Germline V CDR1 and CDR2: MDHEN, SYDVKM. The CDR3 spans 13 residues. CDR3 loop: CASSLAGEKTQYF. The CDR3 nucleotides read TGTGCCAGCAGTTTAGCGGGAGAGAAGACCCAGTACTTC.

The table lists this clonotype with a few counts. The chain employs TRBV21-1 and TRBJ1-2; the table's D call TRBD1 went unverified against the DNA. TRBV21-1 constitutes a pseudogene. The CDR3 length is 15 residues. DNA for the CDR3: TGTGCCAGTCTGACAGGGGACCTCACTAACTATGGCTACACCTTC. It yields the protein CASLTGDLTNYGYTF.

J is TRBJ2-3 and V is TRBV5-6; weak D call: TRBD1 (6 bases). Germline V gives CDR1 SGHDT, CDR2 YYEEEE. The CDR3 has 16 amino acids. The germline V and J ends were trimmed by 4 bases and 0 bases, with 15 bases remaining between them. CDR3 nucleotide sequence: TGTGCCAGCAGCAACCTCAGGGGCGCGAGCACAGATACGCAGTATTTT. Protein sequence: CASSNLRGASTDTQYF.

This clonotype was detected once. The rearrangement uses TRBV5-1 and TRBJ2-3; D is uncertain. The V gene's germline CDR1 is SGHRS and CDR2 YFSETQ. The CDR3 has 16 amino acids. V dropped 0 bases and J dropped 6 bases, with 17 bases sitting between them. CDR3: CASSLEGRSTVDTQYF. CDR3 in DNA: TGCGCCAGCAGCTTGGAGGGCAGAAGTACAGTCGATACGCAGTATTTT.

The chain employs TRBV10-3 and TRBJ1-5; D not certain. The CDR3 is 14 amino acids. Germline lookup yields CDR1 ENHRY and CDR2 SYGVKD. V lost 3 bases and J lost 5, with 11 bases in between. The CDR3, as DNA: TGTGCCATCAGTGAACGGCAGCCCGATCAGCCCCAGCATTTT. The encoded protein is CAISERQPDQPQHF.

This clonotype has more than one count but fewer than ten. CDR3 DNA sequence: TGTGCCAGCAGTTCGGGACAGGGGGCGGGAAATGAAAAACTGTTTTTT. It codes for CASSSGQGAGNEKLFF. V is TRBV7-2 and J is TRBJ1-4; TRBD1 agrees at 12 bases. Germline V gene lookup returns CDR1 SGHTA and CDR2 FQGNSA. Unmatched junction bases numbered 7, after V lost 6 bases and J lost 5 bases. CDR3 length: 16 residues.

Here the CDR3 reads CASSQERTGGQRQYF. Here the CDR3 DNA reads TGTGCCAGCAGCCAAGAACGGACAGGGGGCCAGCGGCAGTACTTC. V usage is TRBV14 and J usage is TRBJ2-7, with 11 bases identical to TRBD1. Germline CDR1 reads SGHDN; CDR2 reads FVKESK. This CDR3 is built from 15 residues. The ends lost 0 bases at V and 9 bases at J; junction bases unmatched: 7.

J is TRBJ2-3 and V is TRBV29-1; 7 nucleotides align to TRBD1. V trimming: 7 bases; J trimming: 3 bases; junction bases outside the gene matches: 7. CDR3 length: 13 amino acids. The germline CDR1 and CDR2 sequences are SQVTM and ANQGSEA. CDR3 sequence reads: CSGQGWSTDTQYF. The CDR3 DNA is TGCAGCGGACAGGGCTGGAGTACAGATACGCAGTATTTT.

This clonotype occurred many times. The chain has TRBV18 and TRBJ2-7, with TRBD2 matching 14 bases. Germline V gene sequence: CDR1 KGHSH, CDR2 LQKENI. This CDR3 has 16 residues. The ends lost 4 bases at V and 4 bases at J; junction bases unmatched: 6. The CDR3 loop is CASSRSGTSGSYEQYF. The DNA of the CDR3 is TGTGCCAGCTCACGATCCGGGACTAGCGGGAGTTACGAGCAGTACTTC.

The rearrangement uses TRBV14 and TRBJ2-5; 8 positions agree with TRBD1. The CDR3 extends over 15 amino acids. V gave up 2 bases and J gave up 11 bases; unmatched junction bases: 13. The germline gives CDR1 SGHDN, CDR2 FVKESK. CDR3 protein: CASSQLPQGAYKQYF. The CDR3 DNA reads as TGTGCCAGCAGCCAACTTCCGCAGGGGGCTTACAAGCAGTACTTC.

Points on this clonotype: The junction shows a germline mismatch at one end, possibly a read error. The CDR3 loop reads CASSRRQGIYNEQYF. CDR3 nucleotide sequence: TGCGCCAGCAGCCGAAGACAGGGAATATACAATGAGCAGTACTTC. The rearrangement links TRBV11-2 to TRBJ2-5; 7 bases agree with TRBD1. The germline CDR1 and CDR2 sequences are SGHAT and FQNNGV. The CDR3 contains 15 residues.

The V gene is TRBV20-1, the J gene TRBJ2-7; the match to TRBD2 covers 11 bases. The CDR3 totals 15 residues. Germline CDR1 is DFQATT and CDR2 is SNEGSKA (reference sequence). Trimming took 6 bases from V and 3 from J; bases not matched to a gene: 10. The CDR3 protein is CSAPILAGGSYEQYF. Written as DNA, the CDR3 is TGCAGTGCCCCGATCCTAGCGGGGGGCAGCTACGAGCAGTACTTC.

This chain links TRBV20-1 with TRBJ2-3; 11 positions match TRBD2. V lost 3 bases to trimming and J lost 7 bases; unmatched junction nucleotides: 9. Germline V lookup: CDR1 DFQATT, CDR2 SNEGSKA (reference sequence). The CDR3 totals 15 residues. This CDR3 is CSASQTSGRFNTQYF. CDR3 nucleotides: TGCAGTGCTAGCCAAACTAGCGGGAGATTTAATACGCAGTATTTT.

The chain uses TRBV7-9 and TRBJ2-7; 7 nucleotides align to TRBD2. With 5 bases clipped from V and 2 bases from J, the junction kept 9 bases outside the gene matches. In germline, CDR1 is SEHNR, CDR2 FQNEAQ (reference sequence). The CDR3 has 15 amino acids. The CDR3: CASSRVGGRAYEQYF. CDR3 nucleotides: TGTGCCAGCAGCCGAGTGGGGGGGAGGGCCTACGAGCAGTACTTC.

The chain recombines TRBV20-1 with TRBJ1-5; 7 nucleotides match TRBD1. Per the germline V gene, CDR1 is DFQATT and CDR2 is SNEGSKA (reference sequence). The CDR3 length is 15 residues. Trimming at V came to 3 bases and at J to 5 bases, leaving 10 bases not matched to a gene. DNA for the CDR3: TGCAGTGCTAGCCAAAGGACAGGAAGGGATCAGCCCCAGCATTTT. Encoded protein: CSASQRTGRDQPQHF.